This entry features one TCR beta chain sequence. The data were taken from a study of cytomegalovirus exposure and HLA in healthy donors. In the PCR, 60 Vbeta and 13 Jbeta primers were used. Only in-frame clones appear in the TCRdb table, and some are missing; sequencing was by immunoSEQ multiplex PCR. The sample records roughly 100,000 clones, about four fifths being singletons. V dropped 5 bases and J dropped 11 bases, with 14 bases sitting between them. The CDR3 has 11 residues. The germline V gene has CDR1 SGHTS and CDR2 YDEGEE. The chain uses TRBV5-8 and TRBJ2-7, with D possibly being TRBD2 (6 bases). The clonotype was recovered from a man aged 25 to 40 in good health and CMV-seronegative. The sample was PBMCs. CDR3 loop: CASRAPSAEYF. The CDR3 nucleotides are TGTGCCAGCAGAGCCCCTAGCGCAGAGTACTTC.